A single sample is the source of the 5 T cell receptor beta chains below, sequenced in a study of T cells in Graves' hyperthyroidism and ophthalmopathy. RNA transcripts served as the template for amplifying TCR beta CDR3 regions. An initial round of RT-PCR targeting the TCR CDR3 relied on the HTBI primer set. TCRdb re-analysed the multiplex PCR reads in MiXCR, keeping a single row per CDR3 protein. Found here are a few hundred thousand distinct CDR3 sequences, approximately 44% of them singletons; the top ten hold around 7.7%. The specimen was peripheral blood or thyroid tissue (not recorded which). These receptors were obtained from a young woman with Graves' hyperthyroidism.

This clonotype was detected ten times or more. The CDR3 here is CASGLLVGGTGNQPQHF. CDR3 DNA sequence: TGTGCTAGTGGTTTGTTGGTGGGGGGTACAGGTAATCAGCCCCAGCATTTT. V gene TRBV12-5 combines with J gene TRBJ1-5; D perhaps matches TRBD1 (5 bases). Germline V lookup: CDR1 LGHNT, CDR2 FRNRAP. Trimming removed 2 bases at V and 4 bases at J, with 18 bases between. The CDR3 length is 17 residues.

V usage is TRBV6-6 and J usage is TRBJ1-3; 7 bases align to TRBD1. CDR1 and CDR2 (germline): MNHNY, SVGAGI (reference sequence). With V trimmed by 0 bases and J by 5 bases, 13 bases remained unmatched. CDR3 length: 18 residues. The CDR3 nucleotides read TGTGCCAGCAGTTACTCAAGACCGGGACAGTCAAATCGAAACACCATATATTTT. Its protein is CASSYSRPGQSNRNTIYF.

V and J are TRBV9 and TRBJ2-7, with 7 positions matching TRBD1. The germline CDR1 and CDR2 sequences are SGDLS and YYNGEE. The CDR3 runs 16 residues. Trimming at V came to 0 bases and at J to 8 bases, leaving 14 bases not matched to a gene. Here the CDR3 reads CASSVGQGRGQPQQYF. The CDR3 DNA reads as TGTGCCAGCAGCGTAGGGCAGGGACGGGGACAGCCCCAGCAGTACTTC.

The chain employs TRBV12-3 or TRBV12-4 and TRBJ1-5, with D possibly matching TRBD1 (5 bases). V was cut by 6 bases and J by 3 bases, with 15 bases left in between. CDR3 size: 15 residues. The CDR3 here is CASSPWGRINQPQHF. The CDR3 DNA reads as TGTGCCAGCAGCCCCTGGGGCAGGATCAATCAGCCCCAGCATTTT.

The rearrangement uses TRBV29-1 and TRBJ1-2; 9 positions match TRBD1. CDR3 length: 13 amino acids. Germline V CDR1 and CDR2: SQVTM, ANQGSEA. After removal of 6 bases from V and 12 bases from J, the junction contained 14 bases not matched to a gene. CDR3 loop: CSVRAGQGISDTF. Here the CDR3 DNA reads TGCAGCGTCCGCGCGGGACAGGGTATTTCCGACACCTTC.